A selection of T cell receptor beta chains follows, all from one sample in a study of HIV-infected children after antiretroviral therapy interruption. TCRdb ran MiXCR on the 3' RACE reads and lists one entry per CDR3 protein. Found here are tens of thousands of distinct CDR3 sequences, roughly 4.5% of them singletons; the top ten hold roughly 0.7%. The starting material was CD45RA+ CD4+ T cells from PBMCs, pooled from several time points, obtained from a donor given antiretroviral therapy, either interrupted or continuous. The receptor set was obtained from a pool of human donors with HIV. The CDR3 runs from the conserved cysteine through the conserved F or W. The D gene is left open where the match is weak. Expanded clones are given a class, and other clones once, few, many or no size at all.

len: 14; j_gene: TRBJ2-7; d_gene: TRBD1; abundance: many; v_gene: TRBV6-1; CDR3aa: CASSVGQGMYEQYF; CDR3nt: TGTGCCAGCAGTGTAGGACAGGGAATGTACGAGCAGTACTTC
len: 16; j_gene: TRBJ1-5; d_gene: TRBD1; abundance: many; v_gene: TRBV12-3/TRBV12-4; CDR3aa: CASSGQANGGNQPQHF; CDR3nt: TGTGCCAGCAGTGGACAGGCCAATGGGGGCAATCAGCCCCAGCATTTT
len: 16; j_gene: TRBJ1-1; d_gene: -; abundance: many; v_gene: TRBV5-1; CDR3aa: CASMGGAGPMNTEAFF; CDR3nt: TGCGCCAGCATGGGGGGGGCAGGACCCATGAACACTGAAGCTTTCTTT
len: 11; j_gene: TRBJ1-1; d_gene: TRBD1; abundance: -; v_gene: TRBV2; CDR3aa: CAGQENTEAFF; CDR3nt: TGTGCCGGACAGGAGAACACTGAAGCTTTCTTT
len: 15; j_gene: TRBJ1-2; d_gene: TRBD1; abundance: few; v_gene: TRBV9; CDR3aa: CASSVIGGGGNGYTF; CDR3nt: TGTGCCAGCAGCGTGATAGGGGGCGGGGGAAATGGCTACACCTTC
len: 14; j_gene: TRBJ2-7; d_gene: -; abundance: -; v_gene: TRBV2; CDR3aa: CASSGRGDSYEQYF; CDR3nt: TGTGCCAGCAGCGGGCGGGGTGACTCCTACGAGCAGTACTTC
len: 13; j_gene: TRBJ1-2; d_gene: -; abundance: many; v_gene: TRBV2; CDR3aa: CASSPQGGYGYTF; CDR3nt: TGTGCCAGCAGTCCACAGGGAGGCTATGGCTACACCTTC
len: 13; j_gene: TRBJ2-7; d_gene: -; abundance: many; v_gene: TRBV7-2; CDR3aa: CASSLVPRSEQYF; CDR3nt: TGTGCCAGCAGCTTAGTTCCCCGTTCCGAGCAGTACTTC
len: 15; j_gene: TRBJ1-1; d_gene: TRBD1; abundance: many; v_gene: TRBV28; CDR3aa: CASSLSGQGNTEAFF; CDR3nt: TGTGCCAGCAGTTTGTCGGGACAGGGAAACACTGAAGCTTTCTTT
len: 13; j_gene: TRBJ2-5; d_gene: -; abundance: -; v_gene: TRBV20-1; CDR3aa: CSAQDWGQETQYF; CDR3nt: TGCAGTGCGCAGGACTGGGGGCAAGAGACCCAGTACTTC
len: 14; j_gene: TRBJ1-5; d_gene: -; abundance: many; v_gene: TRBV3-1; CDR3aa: CASSQEPSQLPQHF; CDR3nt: TGTGCCAGCAGCCAAGAACCGTCGCAACTGCCCCAGCATTTT
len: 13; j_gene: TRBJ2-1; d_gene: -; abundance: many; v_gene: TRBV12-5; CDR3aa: CASGLAGNREQFF; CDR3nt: TGTGCTAGTGGTTTGGCAGGGAATCGTGAGCAGTTCTTC
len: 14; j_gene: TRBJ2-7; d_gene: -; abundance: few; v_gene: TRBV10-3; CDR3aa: CAIRAGLSSYEQYF; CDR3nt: TGTGCCATCAGAGCCGGACTCAGCTCCTACGAGCAGTACTTC
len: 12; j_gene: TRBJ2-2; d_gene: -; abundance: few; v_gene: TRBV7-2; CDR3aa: CASSPGPGELFF; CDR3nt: TGTGCCAGCAGCCCTGGACCCGGGGAGCTGTTTTTT
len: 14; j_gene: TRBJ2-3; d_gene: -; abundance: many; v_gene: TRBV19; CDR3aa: CASSKFRDADTQYF; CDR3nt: TGTGCCAGTAGTAAGTTCCGGGACGCAGATACGCAGTATTTT
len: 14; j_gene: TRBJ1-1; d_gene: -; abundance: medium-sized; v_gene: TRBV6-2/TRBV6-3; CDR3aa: CASSNDLDSSEAFF; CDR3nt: TGTGCCAGCAGCAATGACCTGGACAGCTCTGAAGCTTTCTTT
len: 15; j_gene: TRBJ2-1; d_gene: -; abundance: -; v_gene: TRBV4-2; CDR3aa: CASSPVEGGRNEQFF; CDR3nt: TGTGCCAGCAGCCCCGTTGAGGGGGGGCGGAATGAGCAGTTCTTC
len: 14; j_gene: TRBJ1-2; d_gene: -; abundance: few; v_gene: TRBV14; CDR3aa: CASSPSGRRHGYTF; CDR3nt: TGTGCCAGCAGCCCAAGCGGCCGTCGTCATGGCTACACCTTC
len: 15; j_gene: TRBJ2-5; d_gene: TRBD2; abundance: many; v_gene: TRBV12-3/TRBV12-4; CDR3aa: CASRHTSGGGETQYF; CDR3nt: TGTGCCAGCAGACATACTAGCGGGGGAGGAGAGACCCAGTACTTC
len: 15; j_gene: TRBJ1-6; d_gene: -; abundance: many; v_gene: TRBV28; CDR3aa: CASSLPDGNNSPLHF; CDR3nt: TGTGCCAGCAGTTTACCCGACGGTAATAATTCACCCCTCCACTTT
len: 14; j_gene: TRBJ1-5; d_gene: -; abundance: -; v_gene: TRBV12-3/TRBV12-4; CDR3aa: CASNLRVSNQPQHF; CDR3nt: TGTGCCAGCAACCTCAGGGTTAGCAATCAGCCCCAGCATTTT
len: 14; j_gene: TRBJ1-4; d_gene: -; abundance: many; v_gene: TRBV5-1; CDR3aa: CASSFGSTNEKLFF; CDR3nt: TGCGCCAGCAGCTTCGGGTCAACTAATGAAAAACTGTTTTTT
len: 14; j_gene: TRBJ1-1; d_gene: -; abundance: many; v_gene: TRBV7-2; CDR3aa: CASSLIQGNTEAFF; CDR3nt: TGTGCCAGCAGCTTAATACAGGGGAACACTGAAGCTTTCTTT
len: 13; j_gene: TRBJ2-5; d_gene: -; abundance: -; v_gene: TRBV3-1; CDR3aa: CASSQDGLATQYF; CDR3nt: TGTGCCAGCAGCCAAGACGGGTTAGCGACCCAGTACTTC
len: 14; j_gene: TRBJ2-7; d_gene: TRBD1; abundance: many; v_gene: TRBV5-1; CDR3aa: CASSVDRSTYEQYF; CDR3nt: TGCGCCAGCAGCGTGGACAGGTCAACCTACGAGCAGTACTTC
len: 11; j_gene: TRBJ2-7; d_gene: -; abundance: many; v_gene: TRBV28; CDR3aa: CASSLAAEQYF; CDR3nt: TGTGCCAGCAGTTTAGCGGCCGAGCAGTACTTC
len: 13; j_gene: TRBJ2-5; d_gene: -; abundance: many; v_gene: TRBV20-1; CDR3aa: CSAFPRSQETQYF; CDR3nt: TGCAGTGCTTTCCCTAGGAGCCAAGAGACCCAGTACTTC